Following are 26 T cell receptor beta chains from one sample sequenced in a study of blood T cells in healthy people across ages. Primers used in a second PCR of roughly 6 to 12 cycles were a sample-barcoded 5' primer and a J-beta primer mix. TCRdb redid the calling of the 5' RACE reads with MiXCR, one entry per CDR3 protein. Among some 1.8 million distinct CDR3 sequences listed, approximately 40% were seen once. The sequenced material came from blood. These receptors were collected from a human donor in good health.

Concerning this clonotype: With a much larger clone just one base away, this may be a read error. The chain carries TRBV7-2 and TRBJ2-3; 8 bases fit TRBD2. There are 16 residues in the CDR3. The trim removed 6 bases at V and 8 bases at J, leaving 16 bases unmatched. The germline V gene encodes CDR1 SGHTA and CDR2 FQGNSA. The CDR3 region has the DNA TGTGCCAGCAGTTCCCGGCCGGGACTAGGGGGAGTTACGCAGTATTTT. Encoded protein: CASSSRPGLGGVTQYF.

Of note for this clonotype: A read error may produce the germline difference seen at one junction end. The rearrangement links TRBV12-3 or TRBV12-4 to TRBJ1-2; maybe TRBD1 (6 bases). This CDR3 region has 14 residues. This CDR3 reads CASSQQGNNYGDTF. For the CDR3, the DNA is TGTGCCAGCAGCCAACAGGGTAACAACTATGGCGACACCTTC.

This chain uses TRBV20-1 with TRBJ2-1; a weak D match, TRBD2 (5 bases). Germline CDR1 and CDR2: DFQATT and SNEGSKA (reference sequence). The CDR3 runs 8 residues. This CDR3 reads CKPGEQFF. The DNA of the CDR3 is TGCAAACCGGGAGAGCAGTTCTTC.

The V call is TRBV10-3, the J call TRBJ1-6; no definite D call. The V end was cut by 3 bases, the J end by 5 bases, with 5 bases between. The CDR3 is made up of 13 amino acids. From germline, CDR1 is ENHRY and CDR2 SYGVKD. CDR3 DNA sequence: TGTGCCATCAGTGACCAACATAATTCACCCCTCCACTTT. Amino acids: CAISDQHNSPLHF.

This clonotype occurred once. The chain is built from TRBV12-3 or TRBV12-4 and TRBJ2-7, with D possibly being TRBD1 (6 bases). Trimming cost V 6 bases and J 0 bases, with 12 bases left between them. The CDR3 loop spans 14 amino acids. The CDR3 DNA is TGTGCCAGCAGCCGGGACATTTACTCCTACGAGCAGTACTTC. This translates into CASSRDIYSYEQYF.

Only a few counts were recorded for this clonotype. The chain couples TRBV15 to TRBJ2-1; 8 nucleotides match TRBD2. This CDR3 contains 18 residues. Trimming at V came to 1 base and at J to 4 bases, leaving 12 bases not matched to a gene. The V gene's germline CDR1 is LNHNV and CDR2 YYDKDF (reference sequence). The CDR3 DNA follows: TGTGCCACCAGCAGAGTCGTCCTGGCGGGGGGCCCTTACAATGAGCAGTTCTTC. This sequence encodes CATSRVVLAGGPYNEQFF.

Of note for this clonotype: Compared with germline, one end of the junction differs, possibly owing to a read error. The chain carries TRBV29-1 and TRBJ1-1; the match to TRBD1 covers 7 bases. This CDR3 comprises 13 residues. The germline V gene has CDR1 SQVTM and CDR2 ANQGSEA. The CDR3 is CCVLRGGNTEAFF. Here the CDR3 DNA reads TGCTGCGTTCTCAGGGGGGGGAACACTGAAGCTTTCTTT.

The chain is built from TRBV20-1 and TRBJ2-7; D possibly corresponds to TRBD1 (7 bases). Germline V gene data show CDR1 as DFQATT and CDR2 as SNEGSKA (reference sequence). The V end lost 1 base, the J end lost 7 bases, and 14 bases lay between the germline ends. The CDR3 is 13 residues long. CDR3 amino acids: CSARAEGAGEQYF. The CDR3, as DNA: TGCAGTGCTAGAGCAGAGGGGGCGGGGGAGCAGTACTTC.

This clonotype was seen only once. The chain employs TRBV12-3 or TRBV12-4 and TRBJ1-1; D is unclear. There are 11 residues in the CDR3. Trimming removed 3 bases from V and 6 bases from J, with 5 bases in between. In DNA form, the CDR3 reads TGTGCCAGCAGTTTGCCCCCTGAAGCTTTCTTT. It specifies CASSLPPEAFF.

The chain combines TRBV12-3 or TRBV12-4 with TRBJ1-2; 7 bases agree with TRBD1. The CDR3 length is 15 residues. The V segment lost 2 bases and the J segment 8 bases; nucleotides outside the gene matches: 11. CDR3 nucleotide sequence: TGTGCCAGCAGTTTATTGGGGCAGGGGGGAATCGGCTACACCTTC. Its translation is CASSLLGQGGIGYTF.

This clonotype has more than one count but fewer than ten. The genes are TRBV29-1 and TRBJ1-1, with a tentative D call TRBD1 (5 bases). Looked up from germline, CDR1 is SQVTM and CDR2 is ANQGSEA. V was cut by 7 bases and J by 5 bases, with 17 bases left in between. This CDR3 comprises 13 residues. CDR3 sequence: CSAGGGLGTEAFF. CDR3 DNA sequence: TGCAGCGCCGGGGGTGGGTTAGGGACTGAAGCTTTCTTT.

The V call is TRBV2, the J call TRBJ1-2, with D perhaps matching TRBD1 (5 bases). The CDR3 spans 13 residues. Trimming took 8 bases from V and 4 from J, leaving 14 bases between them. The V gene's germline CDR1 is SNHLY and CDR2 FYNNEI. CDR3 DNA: TGTGCCAGCTCCGAGAGGGGTCCCTATGGCTACACCTTC. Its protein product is CASSERGPYGYTF.

CDR3 sequence reads: CASSPVLRMNTEAFF. CDR3 DNA sequence: TGCGCCAGCAGCCCGGTCCTAAGAATGAACACTGAAGCTTTCTTT. The chain carries TRBV4-1 and TRBJ1-1; D is undetermined. Germline V gene sequence: CDR1 MGHRA, CDR2 YSYEKL. The V end lost 4 bases, the J end lost 0 bases, and 12 bases lay between the germline ends. The CDR3 consists of 15 residues.

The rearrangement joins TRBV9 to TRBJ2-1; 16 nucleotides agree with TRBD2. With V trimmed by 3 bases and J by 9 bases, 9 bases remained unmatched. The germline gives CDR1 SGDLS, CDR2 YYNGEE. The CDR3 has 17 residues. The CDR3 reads CASSAGTSGGAAGEQFF. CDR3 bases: TGTGCCAGCAGCGCCGGGACTAGCGGGGGGGCCGCGGGTGAGCAGTTCTTC.

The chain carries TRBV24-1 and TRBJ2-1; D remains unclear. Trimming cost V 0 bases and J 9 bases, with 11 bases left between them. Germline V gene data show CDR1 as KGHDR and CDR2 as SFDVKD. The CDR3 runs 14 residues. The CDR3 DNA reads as TGTGCCACCAGTGATTTGTGGGCTAGAAGTGAGCAGTTCTTC. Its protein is CATSDLWARSEQFF.

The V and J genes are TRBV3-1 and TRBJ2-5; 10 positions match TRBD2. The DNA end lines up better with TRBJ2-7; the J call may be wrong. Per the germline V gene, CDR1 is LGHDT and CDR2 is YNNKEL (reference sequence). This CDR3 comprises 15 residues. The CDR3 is CASSPLLAGGSEQYF. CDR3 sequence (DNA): TGTGCCAGCAGCCCCCTGTTAGCGGGGGGCTCCGAGCAGTACTTC.

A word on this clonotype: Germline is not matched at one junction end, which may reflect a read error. CDR3: CASSPRPISDEQFF. CDR3 DNA sequence: TGTGCTAGCAGCCCCCGACCTATTTCGGATGAGCAGTTCTTC. The chain uses TRBV7-7 and TRBJ2-1; no reliable D call. The CDR3 is 14 residues long. Germline CDR1 reads SSHAT; CDR2 reads FNYEAQ (reference sequence).

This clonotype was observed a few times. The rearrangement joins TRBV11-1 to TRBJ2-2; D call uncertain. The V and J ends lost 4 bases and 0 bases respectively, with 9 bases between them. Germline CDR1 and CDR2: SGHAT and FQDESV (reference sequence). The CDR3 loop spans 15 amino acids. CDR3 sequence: CASSSLHANTGELFF. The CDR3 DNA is TGTGCCAGCAGCTCGTTACATGCGAACACCGGGGAGCTGTTTTTT.

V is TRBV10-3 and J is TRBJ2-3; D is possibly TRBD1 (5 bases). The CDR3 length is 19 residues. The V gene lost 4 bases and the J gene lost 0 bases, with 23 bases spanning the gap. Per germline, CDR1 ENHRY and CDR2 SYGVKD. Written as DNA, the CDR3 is TGTGCCATCAGTGGAACTCAGGGTCCTCGAGGCAGTAGCACAGATACGCAGTATTTT. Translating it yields CAISGTQGPRGSSTDTQYF.

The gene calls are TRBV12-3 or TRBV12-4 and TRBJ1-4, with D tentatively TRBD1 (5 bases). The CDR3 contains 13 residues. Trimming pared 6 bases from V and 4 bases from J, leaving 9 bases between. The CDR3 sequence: CASSTGFNEKLFF. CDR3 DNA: TGTGCCAGCAGCACAGGATTTAATGAAAAACTGTTTTTT.

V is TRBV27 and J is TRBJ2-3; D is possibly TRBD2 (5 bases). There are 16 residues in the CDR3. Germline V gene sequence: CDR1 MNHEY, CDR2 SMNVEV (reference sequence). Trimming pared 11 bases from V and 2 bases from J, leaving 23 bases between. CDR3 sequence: CASTPRANLNTDTQYF. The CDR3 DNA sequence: TGTGCCTCCACTCCGCGGGCTAATTTGAACACAGATACGCAGTATTTT.

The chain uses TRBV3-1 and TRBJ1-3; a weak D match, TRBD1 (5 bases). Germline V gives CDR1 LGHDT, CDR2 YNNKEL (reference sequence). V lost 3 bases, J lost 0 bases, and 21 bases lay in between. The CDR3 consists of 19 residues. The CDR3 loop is CASSHVWGLERSSGNTIYF. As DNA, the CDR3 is TGTGCCAGCAGCCATGTGTGGGGCCTCGAACGTTCCTCTGGAAACACCATATATTTT.

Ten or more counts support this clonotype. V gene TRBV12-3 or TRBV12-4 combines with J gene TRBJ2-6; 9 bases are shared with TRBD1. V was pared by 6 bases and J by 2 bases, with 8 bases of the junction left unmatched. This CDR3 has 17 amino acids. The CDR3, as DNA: TGTGCCAGCAGCCTACTTGGGACAGGGACTGGGGCCAACGTCCTGACTTTC. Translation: CASSLLGTGTGANVLTF.

The CDR3 is CSALLSSRRFNQPQHF. In DNA, the CDR3 is TGCAGTGCCCTACTTTCCAGCAGGAGATTCAATCAGCCCCAGCATTTT. The J gene is TRBJ1-5, the V gene TRBV20-1; D unclear. V was shortened by 6 bases and J by 3 bases, with 21 bases between the two germline ends. Germline-derived CDR1 and CDR2 are DFQATT and SNEGSKA (reference sequence). The CDR3 runs 16 residues.

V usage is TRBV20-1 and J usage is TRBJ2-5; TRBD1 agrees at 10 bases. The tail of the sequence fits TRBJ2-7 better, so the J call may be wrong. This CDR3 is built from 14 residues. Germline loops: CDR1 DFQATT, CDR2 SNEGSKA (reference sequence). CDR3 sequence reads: CSARDGTGEGEQYF. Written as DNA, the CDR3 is TGCAGTGCTAGAGATGGGACAGGGGAGGGCGAGCAGTACTTC.

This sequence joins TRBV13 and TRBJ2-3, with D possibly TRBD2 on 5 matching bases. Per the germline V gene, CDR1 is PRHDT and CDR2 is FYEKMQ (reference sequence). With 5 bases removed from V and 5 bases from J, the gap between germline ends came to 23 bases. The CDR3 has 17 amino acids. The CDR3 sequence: CASSLTENQRWGDTQYF. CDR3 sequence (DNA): TGTGCCAGCAGCCTAACTGAGAACCAGCGGTGGGGAGATACGCAGTATTTT.